The next 15 T cell receptor beta chains were all read from a single sample in a study of blood T cell repertoires in COVID-19. The assay was immunoSEQ multiplex PCR, and TCRdb's table has in-frame clones only and misses some. The data show about 59,000 clones, approximately 80% seen once. Sequencing was done on a sample of peripheral blood. These receptors were collected from an elderly woman with active or convalescent COVID-19.

This clone has a count of ten or more. The chain uses TRBV6-5 and TRBJ2-7; TRBD1 is a possible D gene (6 bases). V was shortened by 1 base and J by 6 bases, with 13 bases between the two germline ends. Germline CDR1 MNHEY, CDR2 SVGAGI. The CDR3 extends over 14 amino acids. CDR3 residues: CASSYYPGAPEQYF. The CDR3 DNA is TGTGCCAGCAGTTACTATCCAGGGGCTCCCGAGCAGTACTTC.

V gene TRBV19 combines with J gene TRBJ2-5; tentative D call: TRBD1 (6 bases). This CDR3 is 13 amino acids long. Germline V gene lookup returns CDR1 LNHDA and CDR2 SQIVND (reference sequence). The germline V and J ends were trimmed by 9 bases and 1 base, with 12 bases remaining between them. The CDR3 is CASADRFQETQYF. CDR3 DNA: TGTGCCAGCGCTGACAGGTTCCAAGAGACCCAGTACTTC.

V gene TRBV6-5 combines with J gene TRBJ2-7, with 7 bases lining up with TRBD2. This CDR3 contains 14 residues. CDR1 is MNHEY, CDR2 SVGAGI, per germline. V lost 2 bases and J lost 0; bases outside the gene matches: 1. The CDR3 DNA reads as TGTGCCAGCAGTTACGGGGGGGGCTCCTACGAGCAGTACTTC. This codes for CASSYGGGSYEQYF.

The V and J genes are TRBV9 and TRBJ2-1; 9 bases agree with TRBD2. V shed 5 bases and J 10 bases; nucleotides not matched to a gene: 10. This CDR3 spans 14 amino acids. Germline lookup yields CDR1 SGDLS and CDR2 YYNGEE. Here the CDR3 reads CASSPRRLAEEQFF. The CDR3 coding sequence is TGTGCCAGCAGTCCTCGGAGACTAGCGGAGGAGCAGTTCTTC.

The V gene is TRBV3-1 (or the pseudogene TRBV3-2), the J gene TRBJ1-2, with D possibly matching TRBD1 (5 bases). Trimming shortened V by 3 bases and J by 8 bases, and 19 bases separated the two germline ends. Germline loops: CDR1 LGHDT, CDR2 YNNKEL (reference sequence). The CDR3 contains 15 residues. CDR3 bases: TGTGCCAGCAGCCAGGCCGACAGTATAGCTAGAGGCTACACCTTC. Translation: CASSQADSIARGYTF.

The V gene is TRBV6-2 or TRBV6-3, the J gene TRBJ2-7; TRBD1 matches at 11 bases. This CDR3 spans 14 amino acids. Germline values: CDR1 MNHEY, CDR2 SVGEGT. The V segment lost 3 bases and the J segment 5 bases; nucleotides outside the gene matches: 3. This CDR3 reads CASSYGQGADEQYF. Here the CDR3 DNA reads TGTGCCAGCAGTTATGGACAGGGGGCAGACGAGCAGTACTTC.

The chain carries TRBV28 and TRBJ1-1; 9 nucleotides agree with TRBD1. The CDR3 runs 18 residues. Germline loops: CDR1 MDHEN, CDR2 SYDVKM. Unmatched junction bases numbered 13, after V lost 5 bases and J lost 0 bases. The CDR3 DNA reads as TGTGCCAGCAGTGCCAACAGGGGGCGCGGAATTATGAACACTGAAGCTTTCTTT. Translated, it gives CASSANRGRGIMNTEAFF.

This CDR3 reads CASSSRVADANSPLHF. CDR3 DNA sequence: TGCGCCAGCAGCTCCCGGGTGGCAGACGCGAATTCACCCCTCCACTTT. The V gene is TRBV5-1, the J gene TRBJ1-6; no firm D call. The germline CDR1 and CDR2 sequences are SGHRS and YFSETQ. The V gene lost 3 bases and the J gene lost 7 bases, with 17 bases spanning the gap. The CDR3 totals 16 residues.

This clone was observed many times. This chain links TRBV10-1 with TRBJ2-7; weak D call: TRBD1 (5 bases). Trimming cost V 3 bases and J 1 base, with 7 bases left between them. This CDR3 has 13 residues. Germline assignment: CDR1 WNHNN and CDR2 SYGVQD (reference sequence). DNA for the CDR3: TGCGCCAGCAGTGAAGGGGTTTCCTACGAGCAGTACTTC. This codes for CASSEGVSYEQYF.

The gene calls are TRBV28 and TRBJ2-3, with 10 bases identical to TRBD2. CDR1 MDHEN and CDR2 SYDVKM come from the germline V gene. V lost 6 bases and J lost 4; bases outside the gene matches: 4. The CDR3 extends over 14 amino acids. CDR3 coding DNA: TGTGCCAGCAGCAGCGGGGGGGCTCCAGATACGCAGTATTTT. This translates into CASSSGGAPDTQYF.

The V gene is TRBV27, the J gene TRBJ2-7; D is unclear. The CDR3 extends over 13 amino acids. Germline V gene data show CDR1 as MNHEY and CDR2 as SMNVEV (reference sequence). Trimming stripped 3 bases from V and 1 base from J, with 7 bases between. This CDR3 reads CASSLRHSYEQYF. DNA for the CDR3: TGTGCCAGCAGTTTGCGCCATTCCTACGAGCAGTACTTC.

V usage is TRBV4-3 and J usage is TRBJ2-7, with no clear D. This CDR3 contains 15 residues. Germline CDR1 is LGHNA and CDR2 is YSLEER. V dropped 1 base and J dropped 4 bases, with 14 bases sitting between them. This CDR3 reads CASSQVGDIRYEQYF. Here the CDR3 DNA reads TGCGCCAGCAGCCAAGTTGGCGACATACGGTACGAGCAGTACTTC.

This chain links TRBV7-3 with TRBJ2-1; possibly TRBD2 for D (7 bases). The CDR3 consists of 17 residues. CDR1 is SGHTA and CDR2 is FQGTGA in the germline V gene. V lost 1 base, J lost 5 bases, and 18 bases lay in between. The CDR3 here is CASSLRSRGAPHNEQFF. In nucleotides, the CDR3 is TGTGCCAGCAGCTTAAGGTCCCGGGGGGCCCCCCACAATGAGCAGTTCTTC.

J is TRBJ1-4 and V is TRBV5-4; D uncertain. The CDR3 has 15 amino acids. Per germline, CDR1 SGHNT and CDR2 YYREEE (reference sequence). Trimming left V 4 bases short and J 0 bases short, with 10 bases between. CDR3 coding DNA: TGTGCCAGCAGCGCCCGAGGTGCAACTAATGAAAAACTGTTTTTT. Amino acid sequence: CASSARGATNEKLFF.

The chain links TRBV28 to TRBJ2-3, with 7 nucleotides matching TRBD1. CDR3 size: 15 residues. Germline values: CDR1 MDHEN, CDR2 SYDVKM. J lost 5 bases, V lost 5 bases, and 10 bases had no gene match. The CDR3 reads CASSTRQGAGDTQYF. CDR3 nucleotides: TGTGCCAGCAGTACGCGACAGGGTGCAGGAGATACGCAGTATTTT.